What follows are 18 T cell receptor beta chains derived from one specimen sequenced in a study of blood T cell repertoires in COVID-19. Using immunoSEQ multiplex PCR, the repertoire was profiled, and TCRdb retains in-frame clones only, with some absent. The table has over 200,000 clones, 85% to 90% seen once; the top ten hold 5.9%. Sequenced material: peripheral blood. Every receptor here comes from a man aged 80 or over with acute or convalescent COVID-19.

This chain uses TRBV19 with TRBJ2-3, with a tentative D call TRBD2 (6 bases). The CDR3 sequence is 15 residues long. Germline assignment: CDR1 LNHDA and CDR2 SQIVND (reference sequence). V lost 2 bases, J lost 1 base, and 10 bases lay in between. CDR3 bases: TGTGCCAGTAGTATACTAGGAGGGGGCACAGATACGCAGTATTTT. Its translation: CASSILGGGTDTQYF.

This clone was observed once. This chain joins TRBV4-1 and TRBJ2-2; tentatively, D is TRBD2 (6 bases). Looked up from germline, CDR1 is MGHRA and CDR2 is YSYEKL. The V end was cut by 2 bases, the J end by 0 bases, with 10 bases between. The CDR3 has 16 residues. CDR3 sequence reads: CASSQRDSSNTGELFF. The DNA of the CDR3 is TGCGCCAGCAGCCAACGGGACTCCTCGAACACCGGGGAGCTGTTTTTT.

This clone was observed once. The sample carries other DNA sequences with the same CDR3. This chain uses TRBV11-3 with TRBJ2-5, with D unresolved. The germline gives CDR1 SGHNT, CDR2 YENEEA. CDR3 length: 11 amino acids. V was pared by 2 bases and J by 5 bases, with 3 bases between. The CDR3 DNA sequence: TGTGCCAGCAGCTTACTTGAGACCCAGTACTTC. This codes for CASSLLETQYF.

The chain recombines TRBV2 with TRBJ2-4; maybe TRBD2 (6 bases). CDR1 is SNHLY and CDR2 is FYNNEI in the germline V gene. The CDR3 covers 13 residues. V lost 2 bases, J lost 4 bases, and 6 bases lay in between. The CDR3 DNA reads TGTGCCAGCAGTGAACGGGGGAAAAACATTCAGTACTTC. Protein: CASSERGKNIQYF.

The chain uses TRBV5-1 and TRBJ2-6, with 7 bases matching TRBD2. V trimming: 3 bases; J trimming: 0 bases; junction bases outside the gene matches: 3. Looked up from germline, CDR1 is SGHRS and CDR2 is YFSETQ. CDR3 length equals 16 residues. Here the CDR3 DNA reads TGCGCCAGCAGCTGGGGGGGAGCCTCTGGGGCCAACGTCCTGACTTTC. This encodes CASSWGGASGANVLTF.

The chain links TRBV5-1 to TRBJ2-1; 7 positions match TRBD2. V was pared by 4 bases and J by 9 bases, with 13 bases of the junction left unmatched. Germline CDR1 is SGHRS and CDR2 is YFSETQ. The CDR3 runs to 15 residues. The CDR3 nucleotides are TGCGCCAGCAGCATCGGACTAGTCGGGTGGTCTGAGCAGTTCTTC. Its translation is CASSIGLVGWSEQFF.

The CDR3 DNA sequence: TGTGCCTCCCACAGGGGACAGGTTAGCAATCAGCCCCAGCATTTT. Protein sequence: CASHRGQVSNQPQHF. The chain employs TRBV28 and TRBJ1-5, with TRBD1 matching over 8 bases. Germline loops: CDR1 MDHEN, CDR2 SYDVKM. Unmatched junction bases numbered 9, after V lost 11 bases and J lost 0 bases. The CDR3 is 15 residues long.

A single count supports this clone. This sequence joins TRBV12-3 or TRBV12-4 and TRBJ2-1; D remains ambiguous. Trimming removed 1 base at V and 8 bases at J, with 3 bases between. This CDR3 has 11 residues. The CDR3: CASSLVDEQFF. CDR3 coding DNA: TGTGCCAGCAGTTTAGTCGATGAGCAGTTCTTC.

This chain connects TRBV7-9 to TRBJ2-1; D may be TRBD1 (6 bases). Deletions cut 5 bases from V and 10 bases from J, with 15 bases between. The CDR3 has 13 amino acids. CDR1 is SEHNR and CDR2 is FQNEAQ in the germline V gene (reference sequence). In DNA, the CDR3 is TGTGCCAGCAGCGTAACTCGAAGGGGGGAGCAGTTCTTC. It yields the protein CASSVTRRGEQFF. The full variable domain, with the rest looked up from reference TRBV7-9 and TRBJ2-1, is DTGVSQNPRHKITKRGQNVTFRCDPISEHNRLYWYRQTLGQGPEFLTYFQNEAQLEKSRLLSDRFSAERPKGSFSTLEIQRTEQGDSAMYLCASSVTRRGEQFFGPGTRLTVL.

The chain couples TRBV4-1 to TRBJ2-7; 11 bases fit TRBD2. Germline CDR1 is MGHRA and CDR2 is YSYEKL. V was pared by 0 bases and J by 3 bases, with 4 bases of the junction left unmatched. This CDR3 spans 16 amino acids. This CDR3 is CASSQDQLAGVYEQYF. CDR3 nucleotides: TGCGCCAGCAGCCAAGACCAACTAGCGGGAGTCTACGAGCAGTACTTC.

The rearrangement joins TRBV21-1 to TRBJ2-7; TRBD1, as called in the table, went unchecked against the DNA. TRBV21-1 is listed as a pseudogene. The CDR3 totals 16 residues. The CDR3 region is CASSRSKVEGANEQYV. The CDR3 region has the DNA TGTGCCAGCAGCAGATCTAAGGTAGAGGGGGCAAACGAGCAGTACGTC.

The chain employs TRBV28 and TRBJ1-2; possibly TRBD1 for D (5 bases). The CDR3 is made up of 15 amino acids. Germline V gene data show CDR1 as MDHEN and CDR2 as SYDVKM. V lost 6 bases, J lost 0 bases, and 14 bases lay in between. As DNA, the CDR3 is TGTGCCAGCAGAGCTCTCAGGGAGGCTAACTATGGCTACACCTTC. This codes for CASRALREANYGYTF.

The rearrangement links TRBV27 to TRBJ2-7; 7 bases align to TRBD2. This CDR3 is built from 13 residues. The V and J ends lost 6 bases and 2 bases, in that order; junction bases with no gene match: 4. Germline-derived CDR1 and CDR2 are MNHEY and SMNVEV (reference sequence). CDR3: CASRTSTPYEQYF. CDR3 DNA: TGTGCCAGCAGGACTAGCACACCCTACGAGCAGTACTTC.

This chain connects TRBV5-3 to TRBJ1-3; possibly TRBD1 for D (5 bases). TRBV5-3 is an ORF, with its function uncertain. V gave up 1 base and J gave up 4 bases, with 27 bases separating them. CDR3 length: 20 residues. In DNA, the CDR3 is TGTGCCAGAAGCTTGTGCGACTTTTTCGTTCGCCCAAGGGGAGGAAACACCATATATTTT. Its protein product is CARSLCDFFVRPRGGNTIYF.

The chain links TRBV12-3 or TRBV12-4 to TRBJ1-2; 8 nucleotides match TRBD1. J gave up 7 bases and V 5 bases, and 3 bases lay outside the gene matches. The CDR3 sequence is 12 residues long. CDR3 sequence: CASSAGGRGYTF. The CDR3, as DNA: TGTGCCAGCAGTGCAGGGGGCCGTGGCTACACCTTC.

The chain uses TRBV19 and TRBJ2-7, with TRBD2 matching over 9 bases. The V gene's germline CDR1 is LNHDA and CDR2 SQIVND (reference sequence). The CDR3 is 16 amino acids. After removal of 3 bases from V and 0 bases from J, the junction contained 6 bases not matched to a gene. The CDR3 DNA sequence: TGTGCCAGTAGTATTTTAGCGGGGGCAAGCTCCTACGAGCAGTACTTC. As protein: CASSILAGASSYEQYF.

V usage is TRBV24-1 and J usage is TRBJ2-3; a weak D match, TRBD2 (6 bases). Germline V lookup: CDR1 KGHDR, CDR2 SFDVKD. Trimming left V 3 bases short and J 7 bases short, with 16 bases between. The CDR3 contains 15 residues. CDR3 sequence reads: CATSDPGVVTHTQYF. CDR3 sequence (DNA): TGTGCCACCAGTGATCCGGGAGTAGTGACACATACGCAGTATTTT.

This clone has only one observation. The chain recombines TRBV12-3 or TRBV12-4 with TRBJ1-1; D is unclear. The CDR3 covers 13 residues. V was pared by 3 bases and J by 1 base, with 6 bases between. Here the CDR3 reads CASSFAENTEAFF. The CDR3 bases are TGTGCCAGCAGTTTTGCGGAGAACACTGAAGCTTTCTTT.